These 11 T cell receptor beta chains were sequenced from one sample in a study of T cell repertoires in cytomegalovirus infection. Using its own MiXCR run on the reads, TCRdb lists one record per CDR3 protein. The sample includes approximately 500,000 distinct CDR3 sequences, around a quarter of them seen just once. The sample comprised PBMCs. The receptor set was obtained from a human donor in good health (CMV status not recorded). Some clones in this sample may be carry-over from other donors' samples.

The V gene is TRBV20-1, the J gene TRBJ2-7; possibly TRBD1 or TRBD2 for D (6 bases each). Germline V lookup: CDR1 DFQATT, CDR2 SNEGSKA (reference sequence). The CDR3 has 13 residues. V was cut by 6 bases and J by 2 bases, with 14 bases left in between. For the CDR3, the DNA is TGCAGTGCCGGGGGCAGTTTAACCTACGAGCAGTACTTC. Protein: CSAGGSLTYEQYF.

The chain is built from TRBV20-1 and TRBJ1-1, with D possibly TRBD1 on 5 matching bases. This CDR3 has 13 residues. V was clipped by 8 bases and J by 3 bases, with 16 bases between them. The germline V gene encodes CDR1 DFQATT and CDR2 SNEGSKA (reference sequence). CDR3 region: CSLLGTVDTEAFF. The DNA of the CDR3 is TGCAGTCTTCTAGGGACCGTGGACACTGAAGCTTTCTTT.

To note about this clonotype: This clone may be a read error of a much larger clone one base away. This chain connects TRBV7-2 to TRBJ2-7, with D possibly being TRBD1 or TRBD2 (5 bases each). Trimming took 1 base from V and 9 from J, leaving 10 bases between them. Germline V gene sequence: CDR1 SGHTA, CDR2 FQGNSA. This CDR3 contains 12 residues. CDR3 DNA sequence: TGTGCCAGCAGCTTAGACTATGGGGGGCAGTACTTC. Translated: CASSLDYGGQYF.

The V and J genes are TRBV30 and TRBJ2-3, with D possibly matching TRBD1 (6 bases). V was shortened by 4 bases and J by 6 bases, with 11 bases between the two germline ends. The CDR3 totals 12 residues. Germline CDR1 reads GTSNPN; CDR2 reads SVGIG (reference sequence). The CDR3 DNA sequence: TGTGCCTGGAACAGGGTAGGGGATACGCAGTATTTT. This encodes CAWNRVGDTQYF.

This rearrangement joins TRBV29-1 to TRBJ2-5; 7 bases are a match to TRBD2. V shed 3 bases and J 9 bases; nucleotides not matched to a gene: 10. The CDR3 contains 13 residues. Germline values: CDR1 SQVTM, CDR2 ANQGSEA. The CDR3 region has the DNA TGCAGCGTTGAGATCAGGGTCGGGGGGTCCCAGTACTTC. Its protein is CSVEIRVGGSQYF.

This chain uses TRBV5-4 with TRBJ1-2; maybe TRBD1 (6 bases). The CDR3 is 15 residues long. CDR1 is SGHNT and CDR2 is YYREEE in the germline V gene (reference sequence). The V gene lost 1 base and the J gene lost 8 bases, with 18 bases spanning the gap. The CDR3 here is CASSLPTGTPPGYTF. DNA of the CDR3: TGTGCCAGCAGCTTGCCAACCGGGACACCTCCCGGCTACACCTTC.

For this clonotype: Given a much more abundant clone one base away, this may be a read error. The rearrangement joins TRBV27 to TRBJ1-2; 9 bases fit TRBD1. The CDR3 runs to 16 residues. V gave up 7 bases and J gave up 5 bases; unmatched junction bases: 14. Germline V gene lookup returns CDR1 MNHEY and CDR2 SMNVEV (reference sequence). CDR3 sequence reads: CASIDRGVPGGYGYTF. The CDR3 nucleotides are TGTGCCAGCATCGACAGGGGGGTCCCCGGAGGGTATGGCTACACCTTC.

This clonotype was counted ten times or more. V usage is TRBV7-8 and J usage is TRBJ2-1; 9 nucleotides agree with TRBD2. Germline CDR1 reads SGHVS; CDR2 reads FQNEAQ. The CDR3 runs to 14 residues. The trim removed 5 bases at V and 9 bases at J, leaving 8 bases unmatched. Written as DNA, the CDR3 is TGTGCCAGCAGCCAAGCGGGAGGTCGTTCTGAGCAGTTCTTC. Translating gives CASSQAGGRSEQFF.

The chain links TRBV28 to TRBJ2-6; TRBD2 agrees at 10 bases. The germline V gene has CDR1 MDHEN and CDR2 SYDVKM. There are 18 residues in the CDR3. Trimming cost V 5 bases and J 2 bases; bases outside gene matches: 9. This CDR3 is CASSSIAGGGAGANVLTF. The CDR3 DNA reads as TGTGCCAGCAGTAGTATAGCGGGAGGAGGAGCTGGGGCCAACGTCCTGACTTTC.

This clonotype was seen many times. CDR3 in amino acids: CASSLRPTAGIQTQYF. As DNA, the CDR3 is TGTGCCAGCAGCTTGAGGCCCACAGCGGGTATACAGACCCAGTACTTC. The V call is TRBV7-8, the J call TRBJ2-5; possibly TRBD2 for D (6 bases). Germline V gene lookup returns CDR1 SGHVS and CDR2 FQNEAQ. V dropped 3 bases and J dropped 6 bases, with 20 bases sitting between them. CDR3 length equals 16 residues.

This clonotype was recorded many times. The CDR3 protein is CASSQFAPEAFF. CDR3 nucleotides: TGTGCCAGCAGCCAATTCGCCCCTGAAGCTTTCTTT. This chain links TRBV7-2 with TRBJ1-1; no firm D call. With 5 bases removed from V and 6 bases from J, the gap between germline ends came to 10 bases. From germline, CDR1 is SGHTA and CDR2 FQGNSA. This CDR3 contains 12 residues.